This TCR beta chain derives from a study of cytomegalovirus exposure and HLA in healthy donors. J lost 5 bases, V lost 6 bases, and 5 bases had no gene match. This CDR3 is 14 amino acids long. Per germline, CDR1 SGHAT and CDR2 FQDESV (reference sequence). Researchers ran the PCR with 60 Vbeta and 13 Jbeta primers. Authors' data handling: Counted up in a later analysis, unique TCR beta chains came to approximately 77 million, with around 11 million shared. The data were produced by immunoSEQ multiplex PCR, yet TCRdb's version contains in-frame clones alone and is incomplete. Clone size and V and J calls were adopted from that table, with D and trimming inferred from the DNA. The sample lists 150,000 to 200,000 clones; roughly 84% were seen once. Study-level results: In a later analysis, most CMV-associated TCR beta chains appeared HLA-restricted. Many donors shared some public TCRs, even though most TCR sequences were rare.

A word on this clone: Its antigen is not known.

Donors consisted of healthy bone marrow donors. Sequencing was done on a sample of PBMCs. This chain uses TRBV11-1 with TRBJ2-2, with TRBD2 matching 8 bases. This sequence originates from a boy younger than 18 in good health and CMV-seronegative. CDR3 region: CASRESGRTGELFF. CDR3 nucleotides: TGTGCCAGCAGAGAAAGCGGGAGAACCGGGGAGCTGTTTTTT.